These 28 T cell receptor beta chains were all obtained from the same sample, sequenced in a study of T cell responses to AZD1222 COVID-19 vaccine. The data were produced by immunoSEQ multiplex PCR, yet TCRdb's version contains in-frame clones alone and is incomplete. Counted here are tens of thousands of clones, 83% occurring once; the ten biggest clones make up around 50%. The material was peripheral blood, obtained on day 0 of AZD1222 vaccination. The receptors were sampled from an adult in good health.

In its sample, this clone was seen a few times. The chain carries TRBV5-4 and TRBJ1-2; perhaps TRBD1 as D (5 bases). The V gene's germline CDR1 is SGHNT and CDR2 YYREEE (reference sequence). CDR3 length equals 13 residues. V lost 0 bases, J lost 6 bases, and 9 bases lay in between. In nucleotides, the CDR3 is TGTGCCAGCAGCTTGGAGGGGTTGGATGGCTACACCTTC. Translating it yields CASSLEGLDGYTF. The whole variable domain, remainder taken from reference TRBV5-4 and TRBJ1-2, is ETGVTQSPTHLIKTRGQQVTLRCSSQSGHNTVSWYQQALGQGPQFIFQYYREEENGRGNFPPRFSGLQFPNYSSELNVNALELDDSALYLCASSLEGLDGYTFGSGTRLTVV.

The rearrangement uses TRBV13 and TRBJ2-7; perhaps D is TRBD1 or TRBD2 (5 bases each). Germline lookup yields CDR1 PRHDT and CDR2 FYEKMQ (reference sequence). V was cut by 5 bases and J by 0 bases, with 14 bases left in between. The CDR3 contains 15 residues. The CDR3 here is CASSQWDGSSYEQYF. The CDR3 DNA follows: TGTGCCAGCAGCCAATGGGACGGAAGCTCCTACGAGCAGTACTTC.

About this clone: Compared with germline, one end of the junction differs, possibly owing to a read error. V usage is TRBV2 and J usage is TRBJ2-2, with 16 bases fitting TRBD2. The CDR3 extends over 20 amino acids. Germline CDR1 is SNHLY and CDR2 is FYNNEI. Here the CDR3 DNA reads TGTGCCAGCAGGGAAGAAGGGACTAGCGGGGGGGCCTCAACCGGCGGGGAGCTGTTTTTT. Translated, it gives CASREEGTSGGASTGGELFF.

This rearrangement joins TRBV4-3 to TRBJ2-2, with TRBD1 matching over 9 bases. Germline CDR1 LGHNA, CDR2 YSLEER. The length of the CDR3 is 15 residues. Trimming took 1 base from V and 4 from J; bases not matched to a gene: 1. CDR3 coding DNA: TGCGCCAGCAGCCAAGGGACAGGGGCCACCGGGGAGCTGTTTTTT. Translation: CASSQGTGATGELFF.

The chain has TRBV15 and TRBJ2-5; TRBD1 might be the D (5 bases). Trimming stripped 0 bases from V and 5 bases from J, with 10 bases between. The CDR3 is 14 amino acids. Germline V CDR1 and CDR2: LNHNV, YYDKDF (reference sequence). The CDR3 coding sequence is TGTGCCACCAGCAGAGATAGGGGATATGAGACCCAGTACTTC. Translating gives CATSRDRGYETQYF. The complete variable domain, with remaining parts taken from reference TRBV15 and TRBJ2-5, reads DAMVIQNPRYQVTQFGKPVTLSCSQTLNHNVMYWYQQKSSQAPKLLFHYYDKDFNNEADTPDNFQSRRPNTSFCFLDIRSPGLGDTAMYLCATSRDRGYETQYFGPGTRLLVL.

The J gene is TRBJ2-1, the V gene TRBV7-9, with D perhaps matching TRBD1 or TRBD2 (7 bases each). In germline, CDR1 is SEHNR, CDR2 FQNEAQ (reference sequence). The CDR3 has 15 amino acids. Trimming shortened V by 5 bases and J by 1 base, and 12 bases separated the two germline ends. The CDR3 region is CASSPRGGSYNEQFF. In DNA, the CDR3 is TGTGCCAGCAGCCCCAGGGGGGGATCCTACAATGAGCAGTTCTTC.

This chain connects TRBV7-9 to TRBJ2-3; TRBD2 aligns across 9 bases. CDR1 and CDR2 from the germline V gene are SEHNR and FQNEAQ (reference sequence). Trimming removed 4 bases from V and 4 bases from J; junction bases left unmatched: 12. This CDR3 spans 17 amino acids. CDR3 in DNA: TGTGCCAGCAGCTCCTGGGGTGGCGGGGGGGACGCAGATACGCAGTATTTT. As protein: CASSSWGGGGDADTQYF.

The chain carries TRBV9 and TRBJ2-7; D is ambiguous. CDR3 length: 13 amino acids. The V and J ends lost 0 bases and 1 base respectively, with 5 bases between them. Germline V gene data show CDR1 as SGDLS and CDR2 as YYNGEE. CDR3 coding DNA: TGTGCCAGCAGCGTAGAAGAATCCTACGAGCAGTACTTC. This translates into CASSVEESYEQYF.

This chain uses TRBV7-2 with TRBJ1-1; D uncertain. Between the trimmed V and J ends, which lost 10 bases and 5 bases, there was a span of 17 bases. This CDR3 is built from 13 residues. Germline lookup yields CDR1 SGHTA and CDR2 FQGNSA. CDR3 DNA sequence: TGTGCCACCACAGTGGGATCCTGGACTGAAGCTTTCTTT. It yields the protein CATTVGSWTEAFF.

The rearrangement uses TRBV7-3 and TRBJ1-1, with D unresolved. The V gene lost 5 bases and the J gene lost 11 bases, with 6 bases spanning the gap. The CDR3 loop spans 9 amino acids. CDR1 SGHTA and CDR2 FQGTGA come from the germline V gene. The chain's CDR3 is CASSPLAFF. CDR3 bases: TGTGCCAGCAGCCCCCTGGCTTTCTTT.

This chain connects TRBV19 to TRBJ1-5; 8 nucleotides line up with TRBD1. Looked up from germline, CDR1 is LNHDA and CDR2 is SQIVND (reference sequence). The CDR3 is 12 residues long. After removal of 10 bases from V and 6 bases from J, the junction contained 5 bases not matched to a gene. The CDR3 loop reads CATRDRSQPQHF. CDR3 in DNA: TGTGCCACCCGGGACAGGAGTCAGCCCCAGCATTTT.

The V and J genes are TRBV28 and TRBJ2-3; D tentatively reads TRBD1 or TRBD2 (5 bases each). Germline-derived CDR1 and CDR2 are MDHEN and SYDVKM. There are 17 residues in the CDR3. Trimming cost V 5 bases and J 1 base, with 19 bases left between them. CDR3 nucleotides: TGTGCCAGCAGTCCCTCCGGGGCCTTACGGGGCACAGATACGCAGTATTTT. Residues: CASSPSGALRGTDTQYF.

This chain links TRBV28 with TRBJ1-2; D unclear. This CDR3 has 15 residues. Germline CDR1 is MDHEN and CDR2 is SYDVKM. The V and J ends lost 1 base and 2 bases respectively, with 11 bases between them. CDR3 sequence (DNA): TGTGCCAGCAGTTTATCCCCTGGGGTAAACTATGGCTACACCTTC. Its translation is CASSLSPGVNYGYTF.

The CDR3 protein is CASSLGGTARYEQYF. CDR3 nucleotides: TGTGCCAGCAGCTTGGGGGGGACAGCGAGATACGAGCAGTACTTC. V is TRBV5-4 and J is TRBJ2-7; TRBD1 agrees at 7 bases. This CDR3 region has 15 residues. With V trimmed by 0 bases and J by 4 bases, 7 bases remained unmatched. In germline, CDR1 is SGHNT, CDR2 YYREEE (reference sequence).

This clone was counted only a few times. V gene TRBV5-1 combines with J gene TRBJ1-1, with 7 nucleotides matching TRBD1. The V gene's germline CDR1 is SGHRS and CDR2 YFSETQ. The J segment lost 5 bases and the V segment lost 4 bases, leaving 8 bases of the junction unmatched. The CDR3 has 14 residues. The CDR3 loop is CASSPPGTVTEAFF. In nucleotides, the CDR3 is TGCGCCAGCAGCCCCCCAGGGACAGTAACTGAAGCTTTCTTT.

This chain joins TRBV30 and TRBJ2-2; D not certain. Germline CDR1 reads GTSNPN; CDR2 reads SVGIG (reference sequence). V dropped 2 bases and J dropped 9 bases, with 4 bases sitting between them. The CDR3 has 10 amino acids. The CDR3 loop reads CAWSSRELFF. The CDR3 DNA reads TGTGCCTGGAGTTCTAGGGAGCTGTTTTTT.

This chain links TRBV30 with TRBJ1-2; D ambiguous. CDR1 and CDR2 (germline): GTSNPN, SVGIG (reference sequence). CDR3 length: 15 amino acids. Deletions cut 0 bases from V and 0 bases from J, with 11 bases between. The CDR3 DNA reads TGTGCCTGGAGTGTAAGTGGCGACGCTAACTATGGCTACACCTTC. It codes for CAWSVSGDANYGYTF.

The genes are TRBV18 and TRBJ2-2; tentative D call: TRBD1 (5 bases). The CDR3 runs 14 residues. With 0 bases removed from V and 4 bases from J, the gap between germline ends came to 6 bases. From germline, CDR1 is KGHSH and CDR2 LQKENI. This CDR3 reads CASSPPGRTGELFF. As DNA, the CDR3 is TGTGCCAGCTCACCACCGGGGCGCACCGGGGAGCTGTTTTTT.

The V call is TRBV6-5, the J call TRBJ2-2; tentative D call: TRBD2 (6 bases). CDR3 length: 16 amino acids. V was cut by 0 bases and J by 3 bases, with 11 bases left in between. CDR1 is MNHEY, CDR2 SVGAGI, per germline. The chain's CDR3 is CASSYSAGLHTGELFF. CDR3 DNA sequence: TGTGCCAGCAGTTACTCTGCGGGGCTCCACACCGGGGAGCTGTTTTTT.

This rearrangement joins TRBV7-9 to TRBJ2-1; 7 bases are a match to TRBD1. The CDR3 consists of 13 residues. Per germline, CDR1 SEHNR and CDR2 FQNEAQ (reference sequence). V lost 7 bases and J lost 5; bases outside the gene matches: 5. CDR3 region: CASTSTGNNEQFF. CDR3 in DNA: TGTGCCAGCACCTCGACAGGGAACAATGAGCAGTTCTTC.

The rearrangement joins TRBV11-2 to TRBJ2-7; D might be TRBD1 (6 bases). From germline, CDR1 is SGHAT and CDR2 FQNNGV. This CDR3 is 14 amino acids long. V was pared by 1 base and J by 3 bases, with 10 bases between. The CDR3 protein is CASSLGTEGYEQYF. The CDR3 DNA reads TGTGCCAGCAGCTTAGGGACAGAAGGCTACGAGCAGTACTTC.

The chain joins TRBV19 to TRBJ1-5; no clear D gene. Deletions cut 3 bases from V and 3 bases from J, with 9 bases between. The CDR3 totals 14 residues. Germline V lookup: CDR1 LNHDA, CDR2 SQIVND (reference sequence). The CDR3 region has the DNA TGTGCCAGTAGTATTCCCTTTCCCAATCAGCCCCAGCATTTT. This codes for CASSIPFPNQPQHF.

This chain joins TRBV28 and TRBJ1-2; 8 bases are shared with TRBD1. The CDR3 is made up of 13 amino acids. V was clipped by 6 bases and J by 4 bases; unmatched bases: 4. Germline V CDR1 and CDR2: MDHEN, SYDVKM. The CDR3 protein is CASRTTGVYGYTF. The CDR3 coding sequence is TGTGCCAGCAGAACGACAGGGGTCTATGGCTACACCTTC.

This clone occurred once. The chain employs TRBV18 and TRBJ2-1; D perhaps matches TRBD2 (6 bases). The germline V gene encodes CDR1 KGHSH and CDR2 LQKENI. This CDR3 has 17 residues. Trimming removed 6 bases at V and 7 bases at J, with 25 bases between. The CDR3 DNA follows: TGTGCCAGCTCCCTTATCGGGCGGGAAACCCGTGTTAATGAGCAGTTCTTC. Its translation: CASSLIGRETRVNEQFF.

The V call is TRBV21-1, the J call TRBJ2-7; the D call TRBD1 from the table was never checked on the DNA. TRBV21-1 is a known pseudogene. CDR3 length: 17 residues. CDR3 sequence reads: CASSKDPHRGAPHEQYF. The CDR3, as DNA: TGTGCCAGCAGCAAAGACCCACACAGGGGCGCTCCGCACGAGCAGTACTTC.

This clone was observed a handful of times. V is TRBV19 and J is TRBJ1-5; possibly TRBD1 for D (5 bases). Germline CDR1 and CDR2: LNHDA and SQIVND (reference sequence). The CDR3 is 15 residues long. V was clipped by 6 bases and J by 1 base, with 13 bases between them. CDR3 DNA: TGTGCCAGTAGCTACTTCGGGGCGAGCAATCAGCCCCAGCATTTT. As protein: CASSYFGASNQPQHF.

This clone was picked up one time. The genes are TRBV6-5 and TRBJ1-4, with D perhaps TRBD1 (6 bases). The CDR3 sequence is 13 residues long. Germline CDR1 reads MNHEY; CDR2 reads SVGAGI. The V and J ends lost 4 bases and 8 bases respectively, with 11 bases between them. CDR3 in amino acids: CASSLQGFEKLFF. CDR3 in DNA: TGTGCCAGCAGTTTACAGGGATTCGAAAAACTGTTTTTT.

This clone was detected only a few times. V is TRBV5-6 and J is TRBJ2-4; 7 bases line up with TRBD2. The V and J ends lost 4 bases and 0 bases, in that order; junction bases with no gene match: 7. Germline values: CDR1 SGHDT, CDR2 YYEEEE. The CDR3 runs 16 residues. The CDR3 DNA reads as TGTGCCAGCAGCATTACTAGCGCCTTAGCCAAAAACATTCAGTACTTC. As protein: CASSITSALAKNIQYF. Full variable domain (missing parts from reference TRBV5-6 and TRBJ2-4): DAGVTQSPTHLIKTRGQQVTLRCSPKSGHDTVSWYQQALGQGPQFIFQYYEEEERQRGNFPDRFSGHQFPNYSSELNVNALLLGDSALYLCASSITSALAKNIQYFGAGTRLSVL.